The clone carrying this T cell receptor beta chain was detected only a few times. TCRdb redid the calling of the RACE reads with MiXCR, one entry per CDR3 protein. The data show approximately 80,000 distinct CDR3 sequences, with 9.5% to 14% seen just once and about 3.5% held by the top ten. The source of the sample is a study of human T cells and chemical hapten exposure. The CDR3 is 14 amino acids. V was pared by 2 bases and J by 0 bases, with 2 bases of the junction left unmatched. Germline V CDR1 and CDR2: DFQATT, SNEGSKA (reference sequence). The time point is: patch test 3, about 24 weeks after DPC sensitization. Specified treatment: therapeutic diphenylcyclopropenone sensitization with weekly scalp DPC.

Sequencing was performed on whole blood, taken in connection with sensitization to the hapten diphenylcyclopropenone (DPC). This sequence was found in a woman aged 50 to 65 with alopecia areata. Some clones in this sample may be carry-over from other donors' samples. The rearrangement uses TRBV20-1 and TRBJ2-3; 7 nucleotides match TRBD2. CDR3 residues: CSARLAVSTDTQYF. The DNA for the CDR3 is TGCAGTGCTAGACTAGCGGTTAGCACAGATACGCAGTATTTT.